The 4 T cell receptor beta chains given below trace back to one sample, sequenced in a study of T cell responses to AZD1222 COVID-19 vaccine (dated by TCRdb to the early 2020s). The library came from the immunoSEQ multiplex PCR assay. This immuneACCESS table, as held by TCRdb, lists in-frame sequences with V and J called but not all clones. Of the missing ones, under half trace to an unresolved V gene in checked studies; the others have no known cause. The sample table contains fewer than 200,000 clones; only one count was recorded for 80% to 90% of them. The ten largest clones represent about 4.1% of the sample. The time point label on this specimen signifies: about 28 days (+/-7) after the second vaccine dose. The treatment or condition label here, explained by the study, means: meningococcal conjugate vaccine given as trial control. The sample here was peripheral blood, taken 28 days after the second dose of the MenACWY control vaccine. These receptors came from an adult who received the MenACWY meningococcal vaccine as a control.

The genes are TRBV4-1 and TRBJ1-2; possible D gene TRBD1, 5 bases. The CDR3 consists of 14 residues. The V gene's germline CDR1 is MGHRA and CDR2 YSYEKL. V dropped 0 bases and J dropped 7 bases, with 12 bases sitting between them. CDR3: CASSQEAGFVGYTF. The CDR3 DNA follows: TGCGCCAGCAGCCAAGAAGCAGGGTTTGTTGGCTACACCTTC.

This clone was detected once. The chain links TRBV28 to TRBJ1-5; 9 positions match TRBD1. The trim removed 3 bases at V and 6 bases at J, leaving 9 bases unmatched. The V gene's germline CDR1 is MDHEN and CDR2 SYDVKM. CDR3 size: 16 residues. The CDR3 coding sequence is TGTGCCAGCAGTTTTGGGAGGACAGGGGTCAGTCAGCCCCAGCATTTT. Protein: CASSFGRTGVSQPQHF. Drawing the rest from reference TRBV28 and TRBJ1-5, the complete variable domain is DVKVTQSSRYLVKRTGEKVFLECVQDMDHENMFWYRQDPGLGLRLIYFSYDVKMKEKGDIPEGYSVSREKKERFSLILESASTNQTSMYLCASSFGRTGVSQPQHFGDGTRLSIL.

This sequence joins TRBV10-3 and TRBJ1-2; D unresolved. From germline, CDR1 is ENHRY and CDR2 SYGVKD. V shed 0 bases and J shed 3 bases, with 5 bases lying between them. The length of the CDR3 is 13 residues. CDR3 bases: TGTGCCATCAGTGAGTCCGAGGACTATGGCTACACCTTC. Translating it yields CAISESEDYGYTF.

The rearrangement links TRBV11-2 to TRBJ1-1; D gene unclear. The CDR3 has 12 amino acids. The germline gives CDR1 SGHAT, CDR2 FQNNGV. Trimming cost V 4 bases and J 8 bases, with 11 bases left between them. This CDR3 reads CASSSNSMEAFF. CDR3 nucleotides: TGTGCCAGCAGCTCTAATAGCATGGAAGCTTTCTTT.